Each of the 21 T cell receptor beta chains below was sequenced from the same sample in a study of T-cell memory formation after mild COVID-19. One entry per CDR3 protein results from TCRdb running MiXCR on the 5' RACE reads. The table records over 400,000 distinct CDR3 sequences, 23% of them present only once. What was sequenced was PBMCs or a T cell subset sorted from them (not recorded which). The source of these receptors is an adult woman who had mild COVID-19 (a few samples of this study predate the infection). Cell type and time point are not known.

The rearrangement links TRBV12-3 or TRBV12-4 to TRBJ2-5, with D maybe TRBD1 (5 bases). Deletions cut 5 bases from V and 6 bases from J, with 10 bases between. The CDR3 runs to 12 residues. Here the CDR3 reads CASSPPGKTQYF. CDR3 in DNA: TGTGCCAGCAGTCCCCCAGGGAAGACCCAGTACTTC.

This clonotype was detected a few times. J is TRBJ2-1 and V is TRBV7-9, with TRBD2 matching over 15 bases. CDR3 size: 22 residues. CDR1 and CDR2 (germline): SEHNR, FQNEAQ (reference sequence). The junction had 17 bases not matched to a gene; V was cut back by 5 bases and J by 0 bases. The CDR3 sequence is CASSPGGTSGRNPYSSYNEQFF. In DNA, the CDR3 is TGTGCCAGCAGCCCCGGAGGGACTAGCGGGAGGAACCCTTATAGCTCCTACAATGAGCAGTTCTTC.

The genes are TRBV20-1 and TRBJ2-7; 9 bases match TRBD2. This CDR3 comprises 15 residues. V lost 3 bases, J lost 4 bases, and 10 bases stayed unmatched. From germline, CDR1 is DFQATT and CDR2 SNEGSKA (reference sequence). Here the CDR3 reads CSASRRASGAYEQYF. The CDR3 coding sequence is TGCAGTGCTAGTAGGAGGGCTAGCGGGGCATACGAGCAGTACTTC.

This clonotype was seen a few times. The rearrangement uses TRBV6-4 and TRBJ2-3; 11 positions match TRBD2. With V trimmed by 3 bases and J by 1 base, 0 bases remained unmatched. Germline loops: CDR1 MRHNA, CDR2 SNTAGT. The CDR3 loop spans 15 amino acids. The CDR3 coding sequence is TGTGCCAGCAGTGAGGGACTAGCGGGCACAGATACGCAGTATTTT. It is translated as CASSEGLAGTDTQYF.

Ten or more counts support this clonotype. The chain carries TRBV12-3 or TRBV12-4 and TRBJ1-5; a possible D gene is TRBD1 (5 bases). V lost 6 bases, J lost 7 bases, and 13 bases lay in between. The CDR3 is 13 amino acids. The CDR3 loop reads CASRPQGNQPQHF. DNA for the CDR3: TGTGCCAGCAGACCCCAGGGAAACCAGCCCCAGCATTTT.

This clonotype was seen once. The CDR3 reads CSPRGDAEAFF. DNA for the CDR3: TGCAGTCCAAGGGGTGACGCTGAAGCTTTCTTT. The V and J genes are TRBV20-1 and TRBJ1-1, with a tentative D call TRBD1 (5 bases). Between the trimmed V and J ends, which lost 8 bases and 6 bases, there was a span of 13 bases. Germline V gene sequence: CDR1 DFQATT, CDR2 SNEGSKA (reference sequence). The CDR3 consists of 11 residues.

The chain employs TRBV11-2 and TRBJ2-5, with D unresolved. CDR3 length: 15 amino acids. Germline lookup yields CDR1 SGHAT and CDR2 FQNNGV. V was clipped by 0 bases and J by 4 bases, with 12 bases between them. The CDR3 sequence: CASSLEGGSSETQYF. For the CDR3, the DNA is TGTGCCAGCAGCTTAGAAGGTGGGTCGTCAGAGACCCAGTACTTC.

This clonotype was counted ten times or more. The rearrangement joins TRBV7-6 to TRBJ2-6; no definite D call. CDR3 size: 14 residues. V was clipped by 1 base and J by 3 bases, with 4 bases between them. Per germline, CDR1 SGHVS and CDR2 FNYEAQ. The CDR3 DNA sequence: TGTGCCAGCAGCTTAGGGGGTGGGGCCAACGTCCTGACTTTC. Residues: CASSLGGGANVLTF.

The rearrangement uses TRBV6-6 and TRBJ1-3; TRBD1 aligns across 10 bases. J was trimmed by 4 bases and V by 6 bases; bases with no gene match: 6. The CDR3 spans 15 residues. Germline lookup yields CDR1 MNHNY and CDR2 SVGAGI (reference sequence). For the CDR3, the DNA is TGTGCCAGCAGGTCCGGGACAGGGGACGGAAACACCATATATTTT. This translates into CASRSGTGDGNTIYF.

This clonotype is a singleton in its sample. V is TRBV20-1 and J is TRBJ2-3, with D possibly matching TRBD2 (5 bases). The V end lost 2 bases, the J end lost 0 bases, and 12 bases lay between the germline ends. This CDR3 contains 15 residues. Germline V lookup: CDR1 DFQATT, CDR2 SNEGSKA (reference sequence). The CDR3 DNA reads as TGCAGTGCTAGACGGGGAGAGGTTAGCACAGATACGCAGTATTTT. Translation: CSARRGEVSTDTQYF.

The chain recombines TRBV12-3 or TRBV12-4 with TRBJ2-3, with 12 nucleotides matching TRBD2. Losses at the gene ends were 5 bases for V and 5 bases for J; bases not matched to a gene: 8. The CDR3 consists of 16 residues. The CDR3 sequence is CASSPGLAGLGDTQYF. The CDR3 DNA sequence: TGTGCCAGCAGTCCCGGACTAGCGGGGTTGGGAGATACGCAGTATTTT.

The chain combines TRBV18 with TRBJ2-5; TRBD1 agrees at 8 bases. From germline, CDR1 is KGHSH and CDR2 LQKENI. With 1 base clipped from V and 5 bases from J, the junction kept 6 bases outside the gene matches. The CDR3 covers 15 residues. CDR3 residues: CASSPQQGAGETQYF. Written as DNA, the CDR3 is TGTGCCAGCTCACCACAGCAGGGGGCCGGGGAGACCCAGTACTTC.

The sample holds a few counts of this clonotype. The chain is built from TRBV18 and TRBJ1-2; 8 nucleotides match TRBD1. The germline V gene has CDR1 KGHSH and CDR2 LQKENI. There are 14 residues in the CDR3. V lost 5 bases to trimming and J lost 6 bases; unmatched junction nucleotides: 8. CDR3 sequence reads: CASSAPADRDGYTF. CDR3 coding DNA: TGTGCCAGCTCAGCCCCGGCGGACAGGGATGGCTACACCTTC.

The chain couples TRBV7-8 to TRBJ2-3; the D gene is possibly TRBD1 (5 bases). The length of the CDR3 is 16 residues. CDR1 and CDR2 from the germline V gene are SGHVS and FQNEAQ. V lost 0 bases to trimming and J lost 0 bases, with 10 bases between them. CDR3 sequence (DNA): TGTGCCAGCAGCTTAGCTATAGGGGTGAGCACAGATACGCAGTATTTT. This codes for CASSLAIGVSTDTQYF.

The rearrangement uses TRBV3-1 and TRBJ2-5; 8 bases are a match to TRBD2. The CDR3 sequence is 14 residues long. V gave up 4 bases and J gave up 2 bases; unmatched junction bases: 3. Germline V lookup: CDR1 LGHDT, CDR2 YNNKEL (reference sequence). The CDR3, as DNA: TGTGCCAGCAGCCGTCAGCGGGGGCAAGAGACCCAGTACTTC. Protein product: CASSRQRGQETQYF.

This clonotype appeared a few times. The chain couples TRBV12-3 or TRBV12-4 to TRBJ2-2, with 7 nucleotides matching TRBD1. There are 14 residues in the CDR3. After removal of 4 bases from V and 5 bases from J, the junction contained 4 bases not matched to a gene. CDR3 loop: CASSWTGQTGELFF. In DNA, the CDR3 is TGTGCCAGCAGTTGGACAGGACAGACCGGGGAGCTGTTTTTT.

This clonotype was detected only a few times. J is TRBJ2-1 and V is TRBV24-1; 12 bases match TRBD2. Trimming removed 4 bases from V and 3 bases from J; junction bases left unmatched: 6. The CDR3 has 17 amino acids. The germline gives CDR1 KGHDR, CDR2 SFDVKD. The chain's CDR3 is CATSDRLAGDGYNEQFF. The CDR3 coding sequence is TGTGCCACCAGTGACCGACTAGCGGGAGACGGCTACAATGAGCAGTTCTTC.

This clonotype was observed a few times. The gene calls are TRBV19 and TRBJ1-2; D ambiguous. Trimming took off 8 bases at V and 2 bases at J, with 21 bases between the two ends. The CDR3 covers 16 residues. Germline assignment: CDR1 LNHDA and CDR2 SQIVND (reference sequence). The CDR3 bases are TGTGCCAGTGCCTATGGTGGCCTCCGATTCAACTATGGCTACACCTTC. It yields the protein CASAYGGLRFNYGYTF.

This clonotype was counted a few times. J is TRBJ2-3 and V is TRBV15; no clear D gene. The germline V and J ends were trimmed by 2 bases and 11 bases, with 14 bases remaining between them. CDR1 and CDR2 (germline): LNHNV, YYDKDF (reference sequence). This CDR3 spans 13 amino acids. The CDR3 region is CATSRLGTGRQYF. Written as DNA, the CDR3 is TGTGCCACCAGCAGATTGGGTACGGGTAGGCAGTATTTT.

The chain carries TRBV4-2 and TRBJ2-7; a possible D gene is TRBD2 (6 bases). The CDR3 spans 15 residues. Germline V CDR1 and CDR2: LGHNA, YNFKEQ. With 5 bases removed from V and 4 bases from J, the gap between germline ends came to 18 bases. The CDR3 spells CASSTDRLGSYEQYF. The CDR3 bases are TGTGCCAGCAGCACCGACAGACTAGGGTCTTACGAGCAGTACTTC.

This clonotype was picked up a small number of times. The chain joins TRBV7-2 to TRBJ2-7, with TRBD2 matching 10 bases. CDR1 SGHTA and CDR2 FQGNSA come from the germline V gene. The CDR3 has 14 amino acids. Trimming took 4 bases from V and 6 from J; bases not matched to a gene: 6. The CDR3 spells CASSSSGRALEQYF. The CDR3 DNA follows: TGTGCCAGCAGCTCCAGCGGGAGGGCCCTCGAGCAGTACTTC.